This record covers a single TCR beta chain. No antigen is known for it. The source of the sample is a study of immune evolution from preneoplasia to lung adenocarcinoma. The CDR3 extends over 14 amino acids. Germline CDR1 and CDR2: MNHNS and SASEGT. The junction had 5 bases not matched to a gene; V was cut back by 5 bases and J by 5 bases. Two lung cancer pathologists independently confirmed each histologic diagnosis. Findings of the study overall: Later-stage lesions seemingly showed higher T cell density and diversity than normal lung. Normal lung had the highest top T cell clone frequencies.

Profiling relied on immunoSEQ multiplex PCR, and the TCRdb table lists in-frame clones only, not all of them. Of 6,000 to 10,000 clones in the sample, around 80% were seen once. Specimen: FFPE adjacent normal lung tissue. This chain joins TRBV6-1 and TRBJ2-5; 10 nucleotides agree with TRBD2. The clonotype was recovered from a person between 65 and 80 years old with lung adenocarcinoma. CDR3 amino acids: CASSKREGWETQYF. In nucleotides, the CDR3 is TGTGCCAGCAGTAAGCGGGAGGGGTGGGAGACCCAGTACTTC.